The present entry profiles one T cell receptor (beta chain) with its context. Its antigen is unidentified. Only in-frame clones appear in the TCRdb table, and some are missing; sequencing was by immunoSEQ multiplex PCR. The table includes roughly 38,000 clones, roughly 84% detected once. The V end was cut by 5 bases, the J end by 5 bases, with 12 bases between. Germline loops: CDR1 SEHNR, CDR2 FQNEAQ (reference sequence). The CDR3 runs to 13 residues. This specimen comes from a study of T cells in narcolepsy. Study-level points and caveats: Same-patient CSF and blood CD4+ T cell clonotypes included HCRT-specific and TRIB2-specific autoreactive ones.

The sample taken for sequencing was CD45RA- memory CD4+ T cells from PBMCs. This TCR came from a human donor with narcolepsy. The chain couples TRBV7-9 to TRBJ1-1; D might be TRBD1 (5 bases). The CDR3 DNA is TGTGCCAGCAGCCCCCAGGGAGATACTGAAGCTTTCTTT. Its translation: CASSPQGDTEAFF. Using reference TRBV7-9 and TRBJ1-1 for the parts outside the CDR3, the full variable domain is DTGVSQNPRHKITKRGQNVTFRCDPISEHNRLYWYRQTLGQGPEFLTYFQNEAQLEKSRLLSDRFSAERPKGSFSTLEIQRTEQGDSAMYLCASSPQGDTEAFFGQGTRLTVV.